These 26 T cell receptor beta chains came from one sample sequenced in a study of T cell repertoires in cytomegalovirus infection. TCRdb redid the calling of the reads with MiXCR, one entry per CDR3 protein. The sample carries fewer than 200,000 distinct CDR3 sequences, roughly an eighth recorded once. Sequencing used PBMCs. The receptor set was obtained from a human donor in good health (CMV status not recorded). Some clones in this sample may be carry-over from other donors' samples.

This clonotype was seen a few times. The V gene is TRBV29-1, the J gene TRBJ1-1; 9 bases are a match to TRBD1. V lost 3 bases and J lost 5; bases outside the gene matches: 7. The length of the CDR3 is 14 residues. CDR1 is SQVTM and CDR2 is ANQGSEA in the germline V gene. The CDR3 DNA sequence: TGCAGCGTTGATACGGGACAGGGAAGTACTGAAGCTTTCTTT. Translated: CSVDTGQGSTEAFF.

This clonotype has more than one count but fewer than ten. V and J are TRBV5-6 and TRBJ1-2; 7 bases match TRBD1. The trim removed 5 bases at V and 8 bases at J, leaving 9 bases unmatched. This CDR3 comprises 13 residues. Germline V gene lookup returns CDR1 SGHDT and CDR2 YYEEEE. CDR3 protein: CASSRTGAGGYTF. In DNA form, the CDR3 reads TGTGCCAGCAGTCGGACAGGAGCAGGGGGCTACACCTTC. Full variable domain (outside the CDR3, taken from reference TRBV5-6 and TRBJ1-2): DAGVTQSPTHLIKTRGQQVTLRCSPKSGHDTVSWYQQALGQGPQFIFQYYEEEERQRGNFPDRFSGHQFPNYSSELNVNALLLGDSALYLCASSRTGAGGYTFGSGTRLTVV.

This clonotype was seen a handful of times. The chain's CDR3 is CASRGGPETQYF. The CDR3 region has the DNA TGCGCCAGCAGGGGGGGGCCTGAGACCCAGTACTTC. The V gene is TRBV10-2, the J gene TRBJ2-5, with D tentatively TRBD2 (7 bases). The CDR3 has 12 residues. Germline V gene lookup returns CDR1 WSHSY and CDR2 SAAADI. V shed 6 bases and J shed 5 bases, with 10 bases lying between them.

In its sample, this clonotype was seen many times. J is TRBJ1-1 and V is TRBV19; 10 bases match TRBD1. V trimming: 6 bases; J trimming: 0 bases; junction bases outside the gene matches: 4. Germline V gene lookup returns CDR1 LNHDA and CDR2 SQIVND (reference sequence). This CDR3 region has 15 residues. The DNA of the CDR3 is TGTGCCAGTAGGAGACAGGGGGCCTTGAACACTGAAGCTTTCTTT. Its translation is CASRRQGALNTEAFF.

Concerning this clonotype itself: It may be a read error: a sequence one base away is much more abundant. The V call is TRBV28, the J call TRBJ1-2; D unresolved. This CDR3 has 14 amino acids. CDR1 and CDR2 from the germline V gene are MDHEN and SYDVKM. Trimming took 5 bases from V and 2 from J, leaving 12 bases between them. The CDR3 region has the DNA TGTGCCAGCAGTCAAAGTTTGGGGAACTATGGCTACACCTTC. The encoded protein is CASSQSLGNYGYTF.

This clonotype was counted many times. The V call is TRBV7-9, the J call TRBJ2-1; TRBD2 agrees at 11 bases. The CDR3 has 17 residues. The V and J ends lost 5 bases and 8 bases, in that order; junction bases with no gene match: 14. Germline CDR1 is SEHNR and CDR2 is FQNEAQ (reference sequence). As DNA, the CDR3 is TGTGCCAGCAGCCCCGGGACTAGCGGTCGAGGAGAGGATGAGCAGTTCTTC. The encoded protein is CASSPGTSGRGEDEQFF.

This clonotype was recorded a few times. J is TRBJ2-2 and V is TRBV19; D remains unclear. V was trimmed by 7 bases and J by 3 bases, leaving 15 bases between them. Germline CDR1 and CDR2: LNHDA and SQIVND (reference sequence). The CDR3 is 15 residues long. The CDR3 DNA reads TGTGCCAGTAAAGAAGACCGTGCTTACACCGGGGAGCTGTTTTTT. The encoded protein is CASKEDRAYTGELFF.

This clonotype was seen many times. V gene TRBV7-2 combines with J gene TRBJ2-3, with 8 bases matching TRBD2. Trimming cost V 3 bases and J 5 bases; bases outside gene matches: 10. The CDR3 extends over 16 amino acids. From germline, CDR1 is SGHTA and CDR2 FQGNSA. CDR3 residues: CASSFQGRGAGDTQYF. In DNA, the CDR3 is TGTGCCAGCAGCTTCCAGGGGCGGGGGGCGGGAGATACGCAGTATTTT.

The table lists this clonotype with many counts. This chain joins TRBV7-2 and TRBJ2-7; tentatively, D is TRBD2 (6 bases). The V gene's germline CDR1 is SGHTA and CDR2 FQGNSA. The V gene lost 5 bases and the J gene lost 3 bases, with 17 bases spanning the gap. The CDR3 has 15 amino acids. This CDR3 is CASSAPGTEHYEQYF. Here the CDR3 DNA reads TGTGCCAGCAGCGCCCCCGGGACTGAGCACTACGAGCAGTACTTC. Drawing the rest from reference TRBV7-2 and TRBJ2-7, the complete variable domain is GAGVSQSPSNKVTEKGKDVELRCDPISGHTALYWYRQSLGQGLEFLIYFQGNSAPDKSGLPSDRFSAERTGGSVSTLTIQRTQQEDSAVYLCASSAPGTEHYEQYFGPGTRLTVT.

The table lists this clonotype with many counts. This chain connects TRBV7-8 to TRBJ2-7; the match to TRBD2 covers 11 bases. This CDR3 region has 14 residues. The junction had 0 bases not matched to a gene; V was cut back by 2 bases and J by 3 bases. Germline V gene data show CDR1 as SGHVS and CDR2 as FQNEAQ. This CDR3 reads CASSLTSGSYEQYF. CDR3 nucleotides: TGTGCCAGCAGCTTAACTAGCGGGAGCTACGAGCAGTACTTC.

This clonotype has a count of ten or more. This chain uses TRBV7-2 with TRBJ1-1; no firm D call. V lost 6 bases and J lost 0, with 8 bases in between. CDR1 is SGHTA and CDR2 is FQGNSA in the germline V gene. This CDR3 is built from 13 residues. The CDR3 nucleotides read TGTGCCAGCAGTTACAGCATGAACACTGAAGCTTTCTTT. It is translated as CASSYSMNTEAFF.

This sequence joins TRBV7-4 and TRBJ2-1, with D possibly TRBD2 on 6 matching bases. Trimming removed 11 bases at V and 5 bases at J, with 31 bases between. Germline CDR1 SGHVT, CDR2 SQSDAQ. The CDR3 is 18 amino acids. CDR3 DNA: TGTGCCTCCCTACAAGGAGGCCCAGCGGGCGTGACGAACAATGAGCAGTTCTTC. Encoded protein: CASLQGGPAGVTNNEQFF.

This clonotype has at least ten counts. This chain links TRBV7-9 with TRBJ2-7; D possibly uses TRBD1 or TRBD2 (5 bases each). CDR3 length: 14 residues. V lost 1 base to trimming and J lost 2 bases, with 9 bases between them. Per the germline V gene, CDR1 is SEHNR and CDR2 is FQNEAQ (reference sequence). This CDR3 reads CASSLGGRPYEQYF. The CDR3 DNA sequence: TGTGCCAGCAGCTTAGGGGGACGGCCCTACGAGCAGTACTTC.

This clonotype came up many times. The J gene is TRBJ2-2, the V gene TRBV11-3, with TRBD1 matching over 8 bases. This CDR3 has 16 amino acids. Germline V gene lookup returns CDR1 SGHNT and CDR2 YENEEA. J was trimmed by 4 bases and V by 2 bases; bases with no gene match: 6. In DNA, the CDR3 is TGTGCCAGCAGCTTAACCCAGGGGGCAAGCACCGGGGAGCTGTTTTTT. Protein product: CASSLTQGASTGELFF.

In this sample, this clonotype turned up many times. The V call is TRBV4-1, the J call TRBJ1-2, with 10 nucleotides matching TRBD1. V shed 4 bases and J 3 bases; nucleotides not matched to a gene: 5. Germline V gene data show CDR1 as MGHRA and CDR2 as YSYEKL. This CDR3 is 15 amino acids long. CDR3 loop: CASSRADRGDYGYTF. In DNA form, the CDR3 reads TGCGCCAGCAGCCGAGCGGACAGGGGGGACTATGGCTACACCTTC.

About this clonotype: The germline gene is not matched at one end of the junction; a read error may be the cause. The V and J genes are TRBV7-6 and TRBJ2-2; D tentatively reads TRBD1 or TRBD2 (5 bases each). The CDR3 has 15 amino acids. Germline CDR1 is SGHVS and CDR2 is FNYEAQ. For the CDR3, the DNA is TGTGCCTGCAGCTTAGCTCGACAGTACACCGGGGAGTTGTTTTTT. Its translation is CACSLARQYTGELFF.

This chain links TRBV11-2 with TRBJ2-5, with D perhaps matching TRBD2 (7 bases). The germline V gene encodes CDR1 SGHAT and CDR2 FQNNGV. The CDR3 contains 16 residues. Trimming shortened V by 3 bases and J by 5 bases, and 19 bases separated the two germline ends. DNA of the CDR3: TGTGCCAGCAGCTTCCTAGGGGGAGGGCCCGGGGAGACCCAGTACTTC. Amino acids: CASSFLGGGPGETQYF.

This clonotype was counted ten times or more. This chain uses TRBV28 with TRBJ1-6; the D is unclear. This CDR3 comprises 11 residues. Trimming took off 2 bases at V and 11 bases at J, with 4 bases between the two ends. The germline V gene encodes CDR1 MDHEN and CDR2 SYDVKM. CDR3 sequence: CASSLRPPLHF. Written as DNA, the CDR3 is TGTGCCAGCAGTTTAAGACCACCCCTCCACTTT.

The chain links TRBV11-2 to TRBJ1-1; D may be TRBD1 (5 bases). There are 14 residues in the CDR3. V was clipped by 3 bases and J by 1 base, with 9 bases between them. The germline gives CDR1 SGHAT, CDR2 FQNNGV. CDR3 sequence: CASSFDGGNTEAFF. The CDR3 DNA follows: TGTGCCAGCAGCTTTGACGGGGGGAACACTGAAGCTTTCTTT.

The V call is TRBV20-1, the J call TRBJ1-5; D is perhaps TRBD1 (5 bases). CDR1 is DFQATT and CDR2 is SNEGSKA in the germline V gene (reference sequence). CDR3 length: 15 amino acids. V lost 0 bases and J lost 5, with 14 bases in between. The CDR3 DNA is TGCAGTGCTAGAGATATCGGGGGAGTCGATCAGCCCCAGCATTTT. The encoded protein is CSARDIGGVDQPQHF.

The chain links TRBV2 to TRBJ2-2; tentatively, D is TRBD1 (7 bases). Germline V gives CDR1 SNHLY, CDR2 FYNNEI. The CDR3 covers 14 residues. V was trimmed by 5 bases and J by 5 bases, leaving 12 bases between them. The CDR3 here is CASSFRGVTGELFF. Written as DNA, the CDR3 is TGTGCCAGCAGTTTCAGGGGGGTTACCGGGGAGCTGTTTTTT.

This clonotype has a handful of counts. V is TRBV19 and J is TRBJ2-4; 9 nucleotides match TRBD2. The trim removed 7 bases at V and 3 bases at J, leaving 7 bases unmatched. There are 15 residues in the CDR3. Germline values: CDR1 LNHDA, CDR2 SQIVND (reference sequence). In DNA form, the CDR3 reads TGTGCCAGTATGAGAGGAGCGGGAGGCAAAAACATTCAGTACTTC. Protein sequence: CASMRGAGGKNIQYF.

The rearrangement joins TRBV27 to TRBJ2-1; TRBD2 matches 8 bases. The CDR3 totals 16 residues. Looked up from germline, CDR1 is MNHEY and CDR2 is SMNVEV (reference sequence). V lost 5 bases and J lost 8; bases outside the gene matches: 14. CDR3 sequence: CASSPNIQRERYEQFF. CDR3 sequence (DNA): TGTGCCAGCAGTCCCAATATTCAGCGGGAGAGGTATGAGCAGTTCTTC.

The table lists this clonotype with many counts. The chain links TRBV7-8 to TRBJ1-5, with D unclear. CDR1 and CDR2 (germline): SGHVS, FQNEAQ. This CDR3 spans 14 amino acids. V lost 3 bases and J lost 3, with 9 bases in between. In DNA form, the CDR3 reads TGTGCCAGCAGCTTTTTCGGGGACAATCAGCCCCAGCATTTT. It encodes CASSFFGDNQPQHF.

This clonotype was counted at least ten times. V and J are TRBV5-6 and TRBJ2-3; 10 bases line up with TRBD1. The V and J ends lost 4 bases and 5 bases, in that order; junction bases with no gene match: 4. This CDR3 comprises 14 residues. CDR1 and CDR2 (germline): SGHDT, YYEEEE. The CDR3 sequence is CASSLRDRGDTQYF. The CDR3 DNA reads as TGTGCCAGCAGCCTCCGGGACAGGGGAGATACGCAGTATTTT.

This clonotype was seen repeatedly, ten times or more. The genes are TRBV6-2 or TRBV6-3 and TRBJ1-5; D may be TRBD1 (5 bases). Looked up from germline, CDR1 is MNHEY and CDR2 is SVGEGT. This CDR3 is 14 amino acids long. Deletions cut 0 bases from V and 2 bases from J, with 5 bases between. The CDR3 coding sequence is TGTGCCAGCAGTTACTCGACAGGCAATCAGCCCCAGCATTTT. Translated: CASSYSTGNQPQHF.